The rows below give T cell receptor beta chains drawn from one sample of a study of CD8 T cells in Susac syndrome. TCRdb passed the immunoSEQ multiplex PCR reads through MiXCR, listing each CDR3 protein once. The sample holds 95,000 to 150,000 distinct CDR3 sequences; about 94% are singletons and the top ten take about 0.3%. Sequencing used CD8+ T cells from PBMCs. The source of these receptors is a human donor with Susac syndrome. Both conserved end residues are part of each CDR3. Fields, in order: D gene, J gene, V gene, clone size, CDR3 DNA, CDR3 protein. D genes are given only for firm matches. Clone size appears in some rows only: once, few, many, or a class for an expanded clone.

-	TRBJ1-3	TRBV9	-	TGTGCCAGCAGCCCCCCCGGAAACACCATATATTTT	CASSPPGNTIYF
-	TRBJ1-5	TRBV7-9	once	TGTGCCAGCAGCCTTGACAGTACTTATAGCAATCAGCCCCAGCATTTT	CASSLDSTYSNQPQHF
-	TRBJ2-3	TRBV14	once	TGTGCCAGCAGCCGACTCAGGAACAGGCCCACAGATACGCAGTATTTT	CASSRLRNRPTDTQYF
-	TRBJ1-1	TRBV7-6	-	TGTGCCAGCAGCTTAGGGTCGGGGGGGGCGAACACTGAAGCTTTCTTT	CASSLGSGGANTEAFF
-	TRBJ1-2	TRBV29-1	-	TGCAGCGCGTCCACCGGGAAGGGCGTTGGCTACACCTTC	CSASTGKGVGYTF
-	TRBJ1-2	TRBV27	-	TGTGCCAGCAGTTCTCACCCGGTGGATGGCTACACCTTC	CASSSHPVDGYTF
-	TRBJ1-1	TRBV20-1	-	TGCAGTGCTTTCTTGAACACTGAAGCTTTCTTT	CSAFLNTEAFF
TRBD1	TRBJ1-2	TRBV20-1	-	TGCAGTGCTAGAGATCGGGACAGCTATGGCTACACCTTC	CSARDRDSYGYTF
-	TRBJ2-1	TRBV29-1	-	TGCAGCGTCCGACGGTACAATGAGCAGTTCTTC	CSVRRYNEQFF
TRBD1	TRBJ1-4	TRBV5-4	once	TGTGCCAGCAGCTTGCGGACAGGGGGAACTAATGAAAAACTGTTTTTT	CASSLRTGGTNEKLFF